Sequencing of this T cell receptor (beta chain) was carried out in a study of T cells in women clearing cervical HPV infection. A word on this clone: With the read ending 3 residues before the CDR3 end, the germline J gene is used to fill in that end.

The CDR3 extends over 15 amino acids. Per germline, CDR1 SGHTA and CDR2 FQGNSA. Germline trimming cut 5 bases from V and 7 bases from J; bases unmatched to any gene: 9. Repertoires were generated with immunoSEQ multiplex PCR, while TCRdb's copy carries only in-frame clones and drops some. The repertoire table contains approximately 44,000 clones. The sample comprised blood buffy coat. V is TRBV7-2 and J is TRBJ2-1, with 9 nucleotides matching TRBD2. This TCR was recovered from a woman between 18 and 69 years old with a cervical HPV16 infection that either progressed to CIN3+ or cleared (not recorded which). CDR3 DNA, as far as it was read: TGTGCCAGCAGCACGTGGCGGGAGGGTAGAAATGAG. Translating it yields CASSTWREGRNE. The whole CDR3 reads CASSTWREGRNEQFF.